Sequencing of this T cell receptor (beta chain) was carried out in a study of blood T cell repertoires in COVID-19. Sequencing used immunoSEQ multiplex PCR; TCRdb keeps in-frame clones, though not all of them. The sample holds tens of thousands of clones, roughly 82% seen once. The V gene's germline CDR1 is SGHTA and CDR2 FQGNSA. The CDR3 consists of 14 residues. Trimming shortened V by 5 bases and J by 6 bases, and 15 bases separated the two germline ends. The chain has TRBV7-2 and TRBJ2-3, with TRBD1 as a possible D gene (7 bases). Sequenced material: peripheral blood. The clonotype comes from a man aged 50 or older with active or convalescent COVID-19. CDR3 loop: CASSTDRAGDTQYF. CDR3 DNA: TGTGCCAGCAGCACCGACAGGGCGGGGGATACGCAGTATTTT.